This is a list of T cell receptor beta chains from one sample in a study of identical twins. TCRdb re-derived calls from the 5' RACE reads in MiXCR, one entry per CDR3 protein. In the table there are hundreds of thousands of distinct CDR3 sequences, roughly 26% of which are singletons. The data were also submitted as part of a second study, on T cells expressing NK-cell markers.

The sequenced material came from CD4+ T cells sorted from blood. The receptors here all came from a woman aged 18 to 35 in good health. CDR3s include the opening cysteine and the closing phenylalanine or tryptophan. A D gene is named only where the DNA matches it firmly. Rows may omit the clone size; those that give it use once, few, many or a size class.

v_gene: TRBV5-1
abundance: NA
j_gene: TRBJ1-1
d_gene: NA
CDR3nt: TGCGCCAGCAGCTTGACACTTCTCAGGGTTGAAGCTTTCTTT
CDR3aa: CASSLTLLRVEAFF

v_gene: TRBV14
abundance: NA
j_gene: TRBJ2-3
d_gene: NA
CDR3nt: TGTGCCAGCAGCCCTTGGAGGGGTAGCGGACTATCCTCAGATACGCAGTATTTT
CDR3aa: CASSPWRGSGLSSDTQYF

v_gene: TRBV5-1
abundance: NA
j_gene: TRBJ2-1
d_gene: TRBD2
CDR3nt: TGCGCCAGCAGCGCCAGCGGGGGAGGGGGAGAGCAGTTCTTC
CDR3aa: CASSASGGGGEQFF

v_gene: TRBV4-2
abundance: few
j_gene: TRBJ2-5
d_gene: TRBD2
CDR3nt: TGTGCCAGCAGCCAAGCGGGCCCAATCCAAGCGGGACAAGAGACCCAGTACTTC
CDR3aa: CASSQAGPIQAGQETQYF

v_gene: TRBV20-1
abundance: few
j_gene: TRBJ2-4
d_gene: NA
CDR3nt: TGCAGTGCTTTGGGCCAGGGGAGAGGGGCCAAAAACATTCAGTATTTC
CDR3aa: CSALGQGRGAKNIQYF

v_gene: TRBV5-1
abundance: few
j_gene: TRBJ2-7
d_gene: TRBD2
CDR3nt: TGCGCCAGCAGCCCTAGCGGGAGACAGCCCGAGCAGTACTTC
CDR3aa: CASSPSGRQPEQYF

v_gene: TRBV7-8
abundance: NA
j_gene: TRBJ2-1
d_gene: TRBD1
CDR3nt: TGTGCCAGCAGCCTACACCCGGCGGGACAGGGCTACAATGAGCAGTTCTTC
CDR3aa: CASSLHPAGQGYNEQFF

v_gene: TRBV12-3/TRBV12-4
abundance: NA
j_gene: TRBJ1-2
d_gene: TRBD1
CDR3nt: TGTGCCAGCAGTCAACACAGGGGGGGCTATGGCTACACCTTC
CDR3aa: CASSQHRGGYGYTF

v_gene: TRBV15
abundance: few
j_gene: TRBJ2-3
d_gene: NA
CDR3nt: TGTGCCACCAGCAGTTCCCAGGGGATTTATGCGCAGTATTTT
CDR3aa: CATSSSQGIYAQYF

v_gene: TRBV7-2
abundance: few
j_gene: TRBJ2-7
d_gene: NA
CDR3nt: TGTGCCAGCAGCCGACGAGAACGCTACGAGCAGTACTTC
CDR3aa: CASSRRERYEQYF

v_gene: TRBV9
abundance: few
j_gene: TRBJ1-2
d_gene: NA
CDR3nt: TGTGCCTCTTGGGGGGTTCGGCATGGCTACACCTTC
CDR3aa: CASWGVRHGYTF

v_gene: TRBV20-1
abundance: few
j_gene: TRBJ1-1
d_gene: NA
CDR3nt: TGCAGTGCTAGACGGGGGGGTGAGAGCACTGAAGCTTTCTTT
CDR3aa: CSARRGGESTEAFF

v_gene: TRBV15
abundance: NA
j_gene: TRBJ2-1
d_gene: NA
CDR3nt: TGTGCCACCAGCAGAAGGGGTCGAGGGGATGAGCAGTTCTTC
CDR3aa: CATSRRGRGDEQFF

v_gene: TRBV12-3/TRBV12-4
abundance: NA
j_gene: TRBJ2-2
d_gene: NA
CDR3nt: TGTGCCAGCAGATTAGACACCGGGGAGCTGTTTTTT
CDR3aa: CASRLDTGELFF

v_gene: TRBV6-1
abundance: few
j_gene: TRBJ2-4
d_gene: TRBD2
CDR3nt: TGTGCCAGCGCCCGGGAGGGCGTCGCCAAAAACATTCAGTACTTC
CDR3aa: CASAREGVAKNIQYF

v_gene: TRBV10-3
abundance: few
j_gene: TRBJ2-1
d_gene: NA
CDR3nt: TGTGCCATCAGTGCCACGGGCGCCAATGAGCAGTTCTTC
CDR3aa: CAISATGANEQFF

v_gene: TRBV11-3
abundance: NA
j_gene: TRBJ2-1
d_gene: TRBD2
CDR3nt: TGTGCCAGCAGCCCGACTAGCGTCAGATCGGGTGAGCAGTTCTTC
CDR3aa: CASSPTSVRSGEQFF

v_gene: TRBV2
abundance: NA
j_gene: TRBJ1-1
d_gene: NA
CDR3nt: TGTGCCAGCAGTGTGGGCGGGGACCCGACTTTCTTT
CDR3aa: CASSVGGDPTFF

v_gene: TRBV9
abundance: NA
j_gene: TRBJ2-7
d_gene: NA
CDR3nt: TGTGCCAGCAGCGCCTCACAGGGAAGTGAAGAGCAGTACTTC
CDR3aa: CASSASQGSEEQYF

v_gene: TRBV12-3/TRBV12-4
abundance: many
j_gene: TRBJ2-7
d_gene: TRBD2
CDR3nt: TGTGCCAGCAGTTTAGAACTAGCGGCATACGAGCAGTACTTC
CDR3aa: CASSLELAAYEQYF

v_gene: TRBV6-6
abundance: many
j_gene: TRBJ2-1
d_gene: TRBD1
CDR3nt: TGTGCCAGCAGCGCAGGGGGCAATGAGCAGTTCTTC
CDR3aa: CASSAGGNEQFF

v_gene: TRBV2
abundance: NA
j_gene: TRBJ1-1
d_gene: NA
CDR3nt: TGTGCCAGCAGTGAGGGGGTGAATAGGGGGAACACTGAAGCTTTCTTT
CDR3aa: CASSEGVNRGNTEAFF

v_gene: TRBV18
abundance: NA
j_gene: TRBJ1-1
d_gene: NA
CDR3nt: TGTGCCAGCTCACCCGACAGGAGTTACACTGAAGCTTTCTTT
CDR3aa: CASSPDRSYTEAFF